This note documents a single T cell receptor (beta chain) sequence. Its antigen is still unknown. Per-base quality was not reported, and no clone a single base away is much larger than it. Using the deep immunoSEQ assay, multiplex PCR amplified TCR CDR3 regions from genomic DNA. Genomic DNA extracted from each cell subset was distributed evenly over all wells of several immunoSEQ 96-well plates, and each plate served as one replicate. For sorted subsets, about 210 ng of genomic DNA, equivalent to 30,000 or so T cell genomes, went into each replicate PCR. The purified libraries were quantified using a Qubit 3.0 fluorometer, sized with a Bioanalyzer 2100, and then quantified again using the KAPA Library Quantification kit. Every immunoSEQ 96-well plate was sequenced on a separate single-read 150-cycle Illumina NextSeq 550 flow cell. On the study's bioinformatics: Because the immunoSEQ output included only junctional sequences and no quality scores, the filtering could not be the same as the filtering used for full-length reads. Sequences were annotated with PyIR, a Python wrapper for IgBLAST v1.9, using IMGT germline references to assign V/J genes and CDR3. Reads with weak V/J assignments (E-value above 1e-6), missing CDR3, stop codons, out-of-frame junctions, or ambiguous translated residues were removed. V3J clonotypes were defined by identical inferred V gene, J gene, and CDR3 amino acid sequence. The percentage overlap between two repertoires was calculated by dividing the number of shared unique clonotypes by the size of the smaller repertoire. Three approaches were used to assess repertoire richness: RTK rarefaction, the Chao1 estimator, and Recon v2.1 estimates of unobserved clonotypes. Generation probabilities for all TCRbeta clonotypes obtained by the gDNA method from a handful of donors were computed using OLGA. TCRdb provides this immuneACCESS table in a form limited to in-frame rearrangements. Some clones are lacking; in checked studies, under half of them reflect an unresolved V gene, and why the rest are absent is not known. That table furnishes V, J and clone size, whereas the DNA furnished D and trimming. The sample has more than 2 million clones on record, 90% to 96% of them singletons. The top ten clones comprise over 0.1% of the sample.

The donors were healthy, HIV-negative adults with no recently reported acute infections or vaccinations. Only Caucasian adults living in Nashville, Tennessee, USA were represented among the donors. Magnetic negative selection was used to enrich CD4+ T cells, after which naive cells were positively selected on CD45RA and the negative fraction became the memory subset. Blood was obtained by leukapheresis, after which PBMCs were separated by Ficoll-Histopaque density gradient centrifugation and cryopreserved in liquid nitrogen vapor phase. Analytical flow cytometry was used to check the purity and quantity of every magnetically sorted T cell population. Each sorted fraction had its genomic DNA isolated and then quantified by UV absorbance on a Nanodrop 2000c. The junction shows trimming of 5 bases on V and 2 bases on J, and the gene matches do not reach 4 bases of it. From the cysteine through the phenylalanine, the CDR3 covers 14 amino acids. The only DNA kept is the CDR3, 42 bases in frame from the first base. Looking up the germline V gene yields CDR1 SGHTA and CDR2 FQGTGA.

The data derive from a study of shared clonotypes between healthy human individuals (dated by TCRdb to about 2020). In the study overall: The cohort comprised a couple of women and a few men aged 18 to 49 years. Blood TCR repertoires of about 5 healthy adults were deeply sequenced to estimate repertoire size and the extent of clonotype sharing between individuals. Different laboratories and diverse techniques were used to prepare libraries and sequence TCR repertoires, to increase sequencing depth and limit assay-specific biases. For each donor, three plates each were used for CD4 naive and CD4 memory, two plates were used for CD8 naive, and one plate was used for CD8 memory. Between about 0.8 and 9.5 billion PBMCs per donor were obtained by leukapheresis. Results and caveats for the whole study, not just this receptor: Compared with non-shared clonotypes, the clonotypes found in all four sorted-subset donors had higher generation probabilities. Incomplete sequencing was indicated by rarefaction of sorted-subset datasets, despite the large sequencing depth. Pairwise subsampling led to the expectation that sequencing depth would affect the degree of clonotype sharing among donors. When a handful of donors were compared, the shared fraction of clonotypes was about 5.4% for naive CD4, around 3.5% for naive CD8, 2.3% for memory CD4, and roughly 0.4% for memory CD8. Naive subsets generally had larger estimated clonotype richness than memory subsets. Only blood was sampled, and tissue TCR repertoires likely differ from those in blood. The genetic and exposure-history diversity represented was limited by the small number of donors.

This clonotype was sampled from a man aged 18 to 30 in good health. The sample consisted of naive CD4+ T cells sorted from blood. This sample's cell subset or site label indicates: CD45RA+ positively selected. The receptor chain draws on TRBV7-3 and TRBJ2-3; the junction holds 7 bases that match TRBD2. The DNA is TGTGCCAGCAGCCCGGGACTAAACACAGATACGCAGTATTTT. Translation gives CASSPGLNTDTQYF.